Following are 29 T cell receptor beta chains from one sample sequenced in a study of circulating CD8 cells and anti-PD-1 response in melanoma. Each library started from roughly 15 ng of total RNA using the QIAseq Immune Repertoire TCR panel. A single record per CDR3 protein comes from TCRdb applying MiXCR to the reads. Among 400 to 450 distinct CDR3 sequences listed, approximately 9.8% were seen once. Sorting of live CD3+CD8+TCRalphabeta+ cells by PD-1 and/or TIGIT gave four subsets. The specimen comprised CD8+ T cells from PBMCs, sampled at baseline or after one month of anti-PD-1 therapy (not recorded which). These receptors all stem from a human donor with melanoma.

This clonotype is deemed large. The rearrangement joins TRBV27 to TRBJ2-1, with D uncertain. Germline V lookup: CDR1 MNHEY, CDR2 SMNVEV (reference sequence). The CDR3 extends over 12 amino acids. The germline V and J ends were trimmed by 6 bases and 3 bases, with 6 bases remaining between them. Here the CDR3 DNA reads TGTGCCAGCAGGGACGGCTACAATGAGCAGTTCTTC. It codes for CASRDGYNEQFF.

By its share, this clonotype is medium-sized (0.01 to 0.1%). The chain is built from TRBV27 and TRBJ2-7, with 7 bases fitting TRBD1. Per germline, CDR1 MNHEY and CDR2 SMNVEV (reference sequence). Trimming cost V 0 bases and J 0 bases; bases outside gene matches: 2. This CDR3 is built from 15 residues. The CDR3 protein is CASSLSSGGSYEQYF. CDR3 in DNA: TGTGCCAGCAGTTTATCTTCAGGGGGCTCCTACGAGCAGTACTTC.

The CDR3 here is CSGRDDGYQETQYF. CDR3 nucleotides: TGCAGCGGCCGGGATGACGGGTACCAAGAGACCCAGTACTTC. V and J are TRBV29-1 and TRBJ2-5; weak D call: TRBD2 (5 bases). CDR1 and CDR2 from the germline V gene are SQVTM and ANQGSEA. The CDR3 has 14 residues. The V end was cut by 7 bases, the J end by 0 bases, with 15 bases between.

Within the sample, this clonotype is large. The V gene is TRBV27, the J gene TRBJ2-7; D is possibly TRBD1 (5 bases). The V end was cut by 0 bases, the J end by 0 bases, with 9 bases between. The CDR3 is 15 amino acids. From germline, CDR1 is MNHEY and CDR2 SMNVEV (reference sequence). This chain's CDR3 is CASSLSTAGSYEQYF. Here the CDR3 DNA reads TGTGCCAGCAGTTTATCGACAGCTGGCTCCTACGAGCAGTACTTC.

This clonotype ranks as large. This sequence joins TRBV9 and TRBJ2-1; 11 nucleotides align to TRBD2. V lost 4 bases and J lost 0; bases outside the gene matches: 6. The CDR3 covers 17 residues. In germline, CDR1 is SGDLS, CDR2 YYNGEE. This CDR3 reads CASSRTGTSGSYNEQFF. In DNA form, the CDR3 reads TGTGCCAGCAGCAGAACCGGGACTAGCGGCTCCTACAATGAGCAGTTCTTC.

Relative to its sample, this clonotype is large. The chain carries TRBV7-8 and TRBJ1-5, with 9 bases identical to TRBD1. V lost 6 bases to trimming and J lost 2 bases; unmatched junction nucleotides: 14. The CDR3 covers 18 residues. From germline, CDR1 is SGHVS and CDR2 FQNEAQ. As DNA, the CDR3 is TGTGCCAGCAGTACCGGGACAGGGAGTTTTCAGGGCAATCAGCCCCAGCATTTT. Its protein is CASSTGTGSFQGNQPQHF.

Sample share makes this clonotype large. The rearrangement links TRBV7-9 to TRBJ2-7; D is possibly TRBD1 or TRBD2 (5 bases each). The CDR3 has 12 amino acids. CDR1 and CDR2 (germline): SEHNR, FQNEAQ (reference sequence). The V end was cut by 5 bases, the J end by 5 bases, with 10 bases between. CDR3 protein: CASSLGTNEQYF. CDR3 DNA sequence: TGTGCCAGCAGCCTGGGGACCAACGAGCAGTACTTC.

This clonotype counts as large (0.1 to 1%). The rearrangement uses TRBV4-1 and TRBJ1-4, with 7 bases lining up with TRBD1. Trimming at V came to 4 bases and at J to 3 bases, leaving 8 bases not matched to a gene. The CDR3 spans 16 residues. The germline CDR1 and CDR2 sequences are MGHRA and YSYEKL. CDR3 in DNA: TGCGCCAGCAGCCCCGTACACGGGACAGCTAATGAAAAACTGTTTTTT. Translating gives CASSPVHGTANEKLFF.

In its sample, this clonotype ranks as large. The chain recombines TRBV2 with TRBJ2-7; D is uncertain. The CDR3 extends over 11 amino acids. The V end lost 3 bases, the J end lost 3 bases, and 3 bases lay between the germline ends. Germline lookup yields CDR1 SNHLY and CDR2 FYNNEI. The CDR3 DNA sequence: TGTGCCAGCAGTGAGGGCTACGAGCAGTACTTC. This translates into CASSEGYEQYF.

This clonotype is large. The chain combines TRBV27 with TRBJ2-7, with 9 positions matching TRBD2. This CDR3 comprises 15 residues. Germline V gene data show CDR1 as MNHEY and CDR2 as SMNVEV (reference sequence). V lost 2 bases, J lost 0 bases, and 2 bases stayed unmatched. The CDR3, as DNA: TGTGCCAGCAGTTTAAGTAGCGGGAGCTCCTACGAGCAGTACTTC. Its translation is CASSLSSGSSYEQYF.

By frequency in the sample, this clonotype is large. The V call is TRBV2, the J call TRBJ2-7, with D perhaps being TRBD1 or TRBD2 (5 bases each). Germline values: CDR1 SNHLY, CDR2 FYNNEI. Trimming removed 8 bases at V and 3 bases at J, with 14 bases between. The CDR3 covers 13 residues. The CDR3 here is CASCEGHFYEQYF. The DNA for the CDR3 is TGTGCCAGCTGCGAGGGGCATTTCTACGAGCAGTACTTC.

Sample share makes this clonotype large. The V gene is TRBV27, the J gene TRBJ2-1; D may be TRBD2 (7 bases). V was shortened by 0 bases and J by 6 bases, with 18 bases between the two germline ends. CDR1 is MNHEY, CDR2 SMNVEV, per germline (reference sequence). This CDR3 is built from 17 residues. The CDR3 nucleotides read TGTGCCAGCAGTTTATCGGGGGCTAGCGGTCTTCGCAATGAGCAGTTCTTC. Translating it yields CASSLSGASGLRNEQFF.

This clonotype is medium-sized (0.01 to 0.1%) by share. The CDR3 DNA follows: TGCAGTGCTAGAGATGACGGCAGCCTAGCGTATGGCTACACCTTC. Translating gives CSARDDGSLAYGYTF. The gene calls are TRBV20-1 and TRBJ1-2, with no clear D. The CDR3 length is 15 residues. The V gene's germline CDR1 is DFQATT and CDR2 SNEGSKA (reference sequence). V dropped 0 bases and J dropped 5 bases, with 16 bases sitting between them.

Comment on this clonotype: A much larger clone differs from this one at a single base, so this may be a read error. The rearrangement uses TRBV5-1 and TRBJ1-3; the D is unclear. The ends were cut back, 5 bases at V and 3 bases at J, with 15 bases in the middle. The CDR3 length is 15 residues. The germline V gene encodes CDR1 SGHRS and CDR2 YFSETQ. The CDR3 spells CASRRGRSIGNTIYF. CDR3 nucleotides: TGCGCCAGCAGACGAGGCAGGTCCATTGGAAACACCATATATTTT. The full variable domain, in which reference TRBV5-1 and TRBJ1-3 provide the parts outside the CDR3, is KAGVTQTPRYLIKTRGQQVTLSCSPISGHRSVSWYQQTPGQGLQFLFEYFSETQRNKGNFPGRFSGRQFSNSRSEMNVSTLELGDSALYLCASRRGRSIGNTIYFGEGSWLTVV.

This sequence joins TRBV5-1 and TRBJ2-7; 7 nucleotides align to TRBD1. Germline V gene sequence: CDR1 SGHRS, CDR2 YFSETQ. V lost 4 bases and J lost 7; bases outside the gene matches: 11. The CDR3 is 14 residues long. The CDR3 protein is CASSNGTVNGEQYF. CDR3 DNA: TGCGCCAGCAGCAACGGGACAGTCAATGGGGAGCAGTACTTC.

About this clonotype itself: This could be a read error, since a much larger clone is one nucleotide away. Since no conserved phenylalanine or tryptophan closes the CDR3, a read error is the likely cause. The CDR3 loop reads CSVWTGDETQYL. The DNA for the CDR3 is TGCAGCGTCTGGACAGGGGATGAGACCCAGTACCTC. The rearrangement joins TRBV29-1 to TRBJ2-5; 9 bases match TRBD1. This CDR3 has 12 residues. CDR1 and CDR2 (germline): SQVTM, ANQGSEA. Trimming cost V 6 bases and J 5 bases; bases outside gene matches: 4.

Sample share makes this clonotype large. The V gene is TRBV25-1, the J gene TRBJ2-2; D call uncertain. The CDR3 extends over 12 amino acids. V was pared by 8 bases and J by 5 bases, with 9 bases between. Germline-derived CDR1 and CDR2 are MGHDK and SYGVNS. In DNA form, the CDR3 reads TGTGCCAGCGAGGAAGGGACCGGGGAGCTGTTTTTT. Encoded protein: CASEEGTGELFF.

This clonotype is labeled as medium-sized (0.01 to 0.1%). The V call is TRBV28, the J call TRBJ1-3; no reliable D call. Germline V gene lookup returns CDR1 MDHEN and CDR2 SYDVKM. This CDR3 is built from 14 residues. Trimming pared 2 bases from V and 2 bases from J, leaving 7 bases between. The CDR3 here is CASSLPGTGNTIYF. For the CDR3, the DNA is TGTGCCAGCAGTTTACCAGGAACTGGAAACACCATATATTTT. The whole variable domain, remainder taken from reference TRBV28 and TRBJ1-3, is DVKVTQSSRYLVKRTGEKVFLECVQDMDHENMFWYRQDPGLGLRLIYFSYDVKMKEKGDIPEGYSVSREKKERFSLILESASTNQTSMYLCASSLPGTGNTIYFGEGSWLTVV.

By share, this clonotype ranks as large. This chain connects TRBV27 to TRBJ2-5, with TRBD2 as a possible D gene (6 bases). CDR3 size: 13 residues. Germline values: CDR1 MNHEY, CDR2 SMNVEV (reference sequence). Trimming removed 8 bases from V and 4 bases from J, with 14 bases in between. The CDR3 DNA reads TGTGCCAGCCAATTGGAGGGGTCAGAGACCCAGTACTTC. Translating gives CASQLEGSETQYF.

By its share, this clonotype is hyperexpanded. The chain recombines TRBV9 with TRBJ2-2, with a possible D match to TRBD2 (5 bases). Germline CDR1 reads SGDLS; CDR2 reads YYNGEE. The CDR3 sequence is 13 residues long. V lost 3 bases to trimming and J lost 6 bases, with 9 bases between them. CDR3 nucleotides: TGTGCCAGCAGCGGTAGCGACCCCGGGGAGCTGTTTTTT. Its translation: CASSGSDPGELFF. Full variable domain (outside the CDR3, taken from reference TRBV9 and TRBJ2-2): DSGVTQTPKHLITATGQRVTLRCSPRSGDLSVYWYQQSLDQGLQFLIQYYNGEERAKGNILERFSAQQFPDLHSELNLSSLELGDSALYFCASSGSDPGELFFGEGSRLTVL.

The rearrangement uses TRBV28 and TRBJ2-5; 9 bases line up with TRBD1. In germline, CDR1 is MDHEN, CDR2 SYDVKM. With V trimmed by 4 bases and J by 7 bases, 13 bases remained unmatched. This CDR3 is 16 amino acids long. The CDR3 reads CASSSRTGDWGVTQYF. In DNA form, the CDR3 reads TGTGCCAGCAGTTCGAGGACAGGGGATTGGGGCGTGACCCAGTACTTC.

By proportion, this clonotype is hyperexpanded (1% or more). The chain uses TRBV27 and TRBJ2-7; D unresolved. There are 12 residues in the CDR3. Trimming pared 8 bases from V and 3 bases from J, leaving 11 bases between. Germline assignment: CDR1 MNHEY and CDR2 SMNVEV (reference sequence). The CDR3 spells CASGTQYYEQYF. As DNA, the CDR3 is TGTGCCAGCGGAACTCAGTACTACGAGCAGTACTTC.

By sample share, this clonotype is large. The chain uses TRBV7-3 and TRBJ2-3, with 7 positions matching TRBD2. This CDR3 is 16 amino acids long. Per germline, CDR1 SGHTA and CDR2 FQGTGA. V shed 5 bases, J shed 0 bases, and the junction held 8 bases outside the gene matches. CDR3 amino acids: CASSPGTTTSTDTQYF. CDR3 in DNA: TGTGCCAGCAGCCCAGGGACTACGACTAGCACAGATACGCAGTATTTT. Combining the CDR3 with reference TRBV7-3 and TRBJ2-3 gives the whole variable domain GAGVSQTPSNKVTEKGKYVELRCDPISGHTALYWYRQSLGQGPEFLIYFQGTGAADDSGLPNDRFFAVRPEGSVSTLKIQRTERGDSAVYLCASSPGTTTSTDTQYFGPGTRLTVL.

By proportion, this clonotype is large. The genes are TRBV27 and TRBJ1-5; 9 bases are shared with TRBD1. V dropped 4 bases and J dropped 6; count of bases not matched to a gene: 4. The CDR3 is made up of 14 amino acids. The V gene's germline CDR1 is MNHEY and CDR2 SMNVEV (reference sequence). This CDR3 is CASSSTGGGQPQHF. The DNA for the CDR3 is TGTGCCAGCAGTTCAACAGGGGGCGGTCAGCCCCAGCATTTT.

The chain joins TRBV29-1 to TRBJ1-2, with 8 bases aligning to TRBD1. Germline lookup yields CDR1 SQVTM and CDR2 ANQGSEA. The length of the CDR3 is 16 residues. Unmatched junction bases numbered 14, after V lost 6 bases and J lost 2 bases. CDR3 amino acids: CSVLWTGSIRNYGYTF. As DNA, the CDR3 is TGCAGCGTGCTGTGGACAGGGAGCATAAGGAACTATGGCTACACCTTC. Together with reference TRBV29-1 and TRBJ1-2, the CDR3 gives the full variable domain: SAVISQKPSRDICQRGTSLTIQCQVDSQVTMMFWYRQQPGQSLTLIATANQGSEATYESGFVIDKFPISRPNLTFSTLTVSNMSPEDSSIYLCSVLWTGSIRNYGYTFGSGTRLTVV.

By share, this clonotype counts as large. This sequence joins TRBV9 and TRBJ2-2, with D unresolved. This CDR3 contains 13 residues. V lost 0 bases, J lost 9 bases, and 9 bases lay in between. CDR1 is SGDLS and CDR2 is YYNGEE in the germline V gene. The CDR3 sequence is CASSVGSSRELFF. CDR3 nucleotide sequence: TGTGCCAGCAGCGTAGGCTCCTCGCGGGAGCTGTTTTTT.

The chain links TRBV27 to TRBJ1-5; 7 bases fit TRBD1. V dropped 5 bases and J dropped 6; count of bases not matched to a gene: 7. This CDR3 is 14 amino acids long. Germline CDR1 MNHEY, CDR2 SMNVEV (reference sequence). In DNA form, the CDR3 reads TGTGCCAGCAGTCTAACAGGGGTTAGTCAGCCCCAGCATTTT. It yields the protein CASSLTGVSQPQHF.

This clonotype has only a few counts. Being one base from a much bigger clone, this may be a read error. The rearrangement uses TRBV7-3 and TRBJ1-5, with D unclear. The CDR3 is 14 amino acids. Per the germline V gene, CDR1 is SGHTA and CDR2 is FQGTGA. The CDR3 coding sequence is TGTGCCAGCAGCCCGAGTGGTGGCAATCAGCCCCAGCGTTTT. As protein: CASSPSGGNQPQRF.

To note about this clonotype: An end of the junction does not agree with germline; a read error may underlie this. This chain joins TRBV20-1 and TRBJ2-3, with D unresolved. CDR1 and CDR2 (germline): DFQATT, SNEGSKA (reference sequence). The CDR3 extends over 13 amino acids. CDR3 sequence (DNA): TGCAGTGCCCCGGCGGAGTTTACGGATACGCAGTGTTTT. Its protein is CSAPAEFTDTQCF.